This T cell receptor beta chain appears in the sequencing data of a study of cytomegalovirus exposure and HLA in healthy donors. Study background: The 120 or so validation repertoires used a platform that matched the one used for the approximately 610 first-cohort repertoires, as a later analysis reported. Overall study results and limits: Three chains tied to CMV proved CMV antigen-specific in vitro. Generally TCR sequences proved uncommon, though certain public TCRs appeared in numerous donors.

Of note for this clone: The antigen is unknown.

The data were produced by immunoSEQ multiplex PCR, yet TCRdb's version contains in-frame clones alone and is incomplete. Here the sample spans tens of thousands of clones, roughly 96% being singletons. V lost 6 bases to trimming and J lost 1 base, with 9 bases between them. The germline V gene encodes CDR1 MNHEY and CDR2 SVGAGI. CDR3 size: 13 residues. The sequenced sample consisted of PBMCs. V gene TRBV6-5 combines with J gene TRBJ1-1; D is unclear. This TCR came from a young woman in good health and CMV-seronegative. The CDR3, as DNA: TGTGCCAGCAGACTTGACTGGAACACTGAAGCTTTCTTT. It translates to CASRLDWNTEAFF.